These T cell receptor beta chains were read from a single sample in a study of cytomegalovirus exposure and HLA in healthy donors. Data came from immunoSEQ multiplex PCR; TCRdb stores just in-frame clones and leaves some out. The sample includes 150,000 to 200,000 clones. Specimen: PBMCs. The receptors stem from a woman in her sixties or seventies in good health and CMV-seronegative. CDR3s include the opening cysteine and the closing phenylalanine or tryptophan. A D gene is named only where the DNA matches it firmly.

v_gene	j_gene	d_gene	CDR3nt	CDR3aa
TRBV27	TRBJ2-4	NA	TGTGCCAGCAGTTTACTCGGGTACAAAAACATTCAGTACTTC	CASSLLGYKNIQYF
TRBV19	TRBJ1-2	NA	TGTGCCAGTAGTATTGTAGTGTTTTATGGCTACACCTTC	CASSIVVFYGYTF
TRBV9	TRBJ2-3	NA	TGTGCCAGCAGCGTAGTCCCGAAATCGGGCACAGATACGCAGTATTTT	CASSVVPKSGTDTQYF
TRBV21-1	TRBJ1-2	NA	TGTGCCAGCAGCAAAGGCAGCCATTCCCTCAGGTATAGCTATGGCTACACCTTC	CASSKGSHSLRYSYGYTF
TRBV6-6	TRBJ1-1	TRBD1	TGTGCCAGCAAAACCGACAGGGGGCTGTCTGAAGCTTTCTTT	CASKTDRGLSEAFF
TRBV2	TRBJ1-4	TRBD1	TGTGCCAGCAGTGAGGGACAGTGGGTTGGCGAAAAACTGTTTTTT	CASSEGQWVGEKLFF
TRBV18	TRBJ2-7	NA	TGTGCCAGCTCACCAGAAGGCTTCGGGGAGCAGTACTTC	CASSPEGFGEQYF
TRBV25-1	TRBJ1-1	TRBD1	TGTGCCAGCGGAAGCAGGGGGCGGGAAGAAGCTTTCTTT	CASGSRGREEAFF
TRBV19	TRBJ1-5	TRBD1	TGTGCCAGTAGTATGGGGACAGGAGACAATCAGCCCCAGCATTTT	CASSMGTGDNQPQHF
TRBV2	TRBJ2-1	NA	TGTGCCAGCAGGTCTAGCGAGCGACCCTACAATGAGCAGTTCTTC	CASRSSERPYNEQFF
TRBV5-6	TRBJ2-3	NA	TGTGCCAGCAGCTTGCGCGGGCCAGATACGCAGTATTTT	CASSLRGPDTQYF
TRBV7-9	TRBJ1-1	TRBD1	TGTGCCAGCAGCCCCGCGGGGACAGGGTGGGACACTGAAGCTTTCTTT	CASSPAGTGWDTEAFF
TRBV6-6	TRBJ2-1	NA	TGTGCCAGCAGTTTAGCCGACAGTTCCTACAATGAGCAGTTCTTC	CASSLADSSYNEQFF
TRBV15	TRBJ2-5	TRBD2	TGTGCCACCAGCAGAGACCAGCGGGGGGGGGAGACCCAGTACTTC	CATSRDQRGGETQYF
TRBV4-1	TRBJ2-3	TRBD1	TGCGCCAGCAGCCAAGTAGAACTTATAGGGACAGGGGACACAGATACGCAGTATTTT	CASSQVELIGTGDTDTQYF
TRBV25-1	TRBJ2-2	TRBD1	TGTGCCAGCAGTGATTCCGGACAGGGCTATTGGAACACCGGGGAGCTGTTTTTT	CASSDSGQGYWNTGELFF
TRBV6-5	TRBJ2-7	NA	TGTGCCACCCACAGTAACTCCTACGAGCAGTACTTC	CATHSNSYEQYF
TRBV9	TRBJ2-3	NA	TGTGCCAGCAGTACTCGCGGACTATCCGAGGTGGATACGCAGTATTTT	CASSTRGLSEVDTQYF
TRBV4-1	TRBJ1-5	NA	TGCGCCAGCAGCCAAGATGTGGGGAGAGGCCAGCCCCAGCATTTT	CASSQDVGRGQPQHF
TRBV7-8	TRBJ2-1	TRBD2	TGTGCCAGCAGCCCTGGACTAGCGGTTTACAATGAGCAGTTCTTC	CASSPGLAVYNEQFF
TRBV19	TRBJ1-3	TRBD1	TGTGCCAGTAGTATCTCAGGGGGGTCTGGAAACACCATATATTTT	CASSISGGSGNTIYF
TRBV19	TRBJ2-2	NA	TGTGCCAGTAGCCCATTCGGACAGCGTTCCACCGGGGAGCTGTTTTTT	CASSPFGQRSTGELFF
TRBV7-2	TRBJ1-5	TRBD1	TGTGCCAGCAGCATGGACAGGACTAATAGCAATCAGCCCCAGCATTTT	CASSMDRTNSNQPQHF
TRBV5-4	TRBJ1-2	NA	TGTGCCAGCAGCTTACGGGAGGGGCTTCGGACCTTC	CASSLREGLRTF
TRBV19	TRBJ2-7	NA	TGTGCCAGTCAGAAACAGGTCTCGAGCTCCTACGAGCAGTACTTC	CASQKQVSSSYEQYF
TRBV5-1	TRBJ2-3	NA	TGCGCCAGCAGCTCTCGGACAGATACGCAGTATTTT	CASSSRTDTQYF
TRBV19	TRBJ2-2	TRBD2	TGTGCCAGTAGCGGACTAGCTGGGGGAGCGAACACCGGGGAGCTGTTTTTT	CASSGLAGGANTGELFF
TRBV11-2	TRBJ1-3	NA	TGTGCCAGCAGCACGAAAAGCTCTGCCCCCTCTGGAAACACCATATATTTT	CASSTKSSAPSGNTIYF
TRBV19	TRBJ1-1	NA	TGTGCCAGTAGGTGGGAGTACGGTGAAGCTTTCTTT	CASRWEYGEAFF
TRBV5-1	TRBJ2-1	NA	TGCGCCAGCAGCTTGGAGTCCGGGAAAGTGAGGAATGAGCAGTTCTTC	CASSLESGKVRNEQFF
TRBV4-2	TRBJ1-1	NA	TGTGCCAGCAGCCAAGAGACCCGGGGGACCTTGGGGAACACTGAAGCTTTCTTT	CASSQETRGTLGNTEAFF
TRBV7-9	TRBJ2-7	TRBD2	TGTGCCAGCAGCTTGGCCGGGACTAGCGGCGAGCAGTACTTC	CASSLAGTSGEQYF
TRBV11-3	TRBJ2-7	TRBD1	TGTGCCAGCAGGTTAAAGGGGGGGCGGGACAGGGATTGCCACGAGCAGTACTTC	CASRLKGGRDRDCHEQYF
TRBV29-1	TRBJ1-1	TRBD1	TGCAGCGTTGGACAGGGTTCGACTGAAGCTTTCTTT	CSVGQGSTEAFF
TRBV5-1	TRBJ1-2	NA	TGCGCCAGCAGCTTGGGGGACATGAACTATGGCTACACCTTC	CASSLGDMNYGYTF
TRBV15	TRBJ2-1	NA	TGTGCCACCAGCAGACCGACCGGCTGGGAGGAGCAGTTCTTC	CATSRPTGWEEQFF
TRBV2	TRBJ1-5	TRBD1	TGTGCCAGCAGTGGGGGACAGGGGAGGAATCAGCCCCAGCATTTT	CASSGGQGRNQPQHF
TRBV29-1	TRBJ1-5	TRBD1	TGCAGCGCCTTGGACAGGGAAGATCAGCCCCAGCATTTT	CSALDREDQPQHF
TRBV5-1	TRBJ2-7	TRBD2	TGCGCCAGCAGCTTGGTATCTCGGGGTAGCGGGAGTTGGTCCTACGAGCAGTACTTC	CASSLVSRGSGSWSYEQYF
TRBV18	TRBJ2-1	NA	TGTGCCAGCTCACCATTGGTCGGGCAGGGCGAGCAGTTCTTC	CASSPLVGQGEQFF
TRBV18	TRBJ1-1	NA	TGTGCCAGCTCACCATCTCGTTCCCCCGAGAGGGCTTTCTTT	CASSPSRSPERAFF
TRBV5-8	TRBJ1-2	NA	TGTGCCAGCAGCTTGGATCTGTTCTATGGCTACACCTTC	CASSLDLFYGYTF
TRBV11-2	TRBJ2-1	TRBD2	TGTGCCAGCAGCTTAGTGGGGACTAGCGGGAGCTCCTACAATGAGCAGTTCTTC	CASSLVGTSGSSYNEQFF
TRBV5-8	TRBJ2-1	NA	TGTGCCAGCAGCTTGTCCAGTTCCCGCGGGCAGTTCTTC	CASSLSSSRGQFF
TRBV7-8	TRBJ2-7	NA	TGTGCCAGCAGCTTAGGCGGGACCTACGAGCAGTACTTC	CASSLGGTYEQYF
TRBV7-8	TRBJ1-5	NA	TGTGCCAGCAGCTTAGTTAACAATCAGCCCCAGCATTTT	CASSLVNNQPQHF
TRBV4-1	TRBJ1-1	NA	TGCGCCAGCAGCCGACAATCCAACACTGAAGCTTTCTTT	CASSRQSNTEAFF
TRBV11-2	TRBJ2-5	NA	TGTGCCAGCAGCTTAGGCCTGTTAGCCTTAGAGACCCAGTACTTC	CASSLGLLALETQYF
TRBV15	TRBJ2-3	NA	TGTGCCACCAGCAGAGATTGGCTAGCAGACCGCACAGATACGCAGTATTTT	CATSRDWLADRTDTQYF
TRBV18	TRBJ2-7	TRBD2	TGTGCCAGCTCACCAAGCGGGGGCCACGAGCAGTACTTC	CASSPSGGHEQYF